A single sample gave rise to the 16 T cell receptor beta chains below, sequenced in a study of early T cells in non-severe SARS-CoV-2 infection. TCRdb redid the calling of the 5' RACE reads with MiXCR, one entry per CDR3 protein. The sample gives 65,000 to 85,000 distinct CDR3 sequences, 8% to 10% of which show up once; 15% to 17% is in the top ten. The material sequenced was whole blood, taken at baseline. The receptors were sampled from an adult who was a healthcare worker with PCR-confirmed SARS-CoV-2 infection or an uninfected control (not recorded which).

This clonotype was seen at least ten times. J is TRBJ2-3 and V is TRBV20-1; D unclear. The CDR3 spans 10 residues. Germline V CDR1 and CDR2: DFQATT, SNEGSKA (reference sequence). The germline V and J ends were trimmed by 6 bases and 5 bases, with 6 bases remaining between them. The chain's CDR3 is CSAKRDTQYF. The CDR3, as DNA: TGCAGTGCCAAGAGAGATACGCAGTATTTT.

The sample holds a few counts of this clonotype. The V gene is TRBV6-6, the J gene TRBJ2-7; 10 nucleotides match TRBD1. V lost 6 bases and J lost 3; bases outside the gene matches: 5. Looked up from germline, CDR1 is MNHNY and CDR2 is SVGAGI (reference sequence). This CDR3 is built from 14 residues. Here the CDR3 DNA reads TGTGCCAGCAGCCTCAGGACAGGGGGCTACGAGCAGTACTTC. The encoded protein is CASSLRTGGYEQYF.

This clonotype has ten or more counts. The junction departs from germline at one end; a sequencing error may be responsible. The chain combines TRBV7-9 with TRBJ2-4; possible D gene TRBD2, 6 bases. Looked up from germline, CDR1 is SEHNR and CDR2 is FQNEAQ (reference sequence). CDR3 length: 14 amino acids. This CDR3 reads CASSLGGAKNIQYF. Written as DNA, the CDR3 is TGTGCCAGCAGTTTAGGAGGGGCCAAAAACATTCAGTACTTC.

This clonotype has more than one count but fewer than ten. The chain carries TRBV24-1 and TRBJ2-1, with 7 bases matching TRBD2. CDR1 and CDR2 (germline): KGHDR, SFDVKD. Unmatched junction bases numbered 4, after V lost 3 bases and J lost 0 bases. The CDR3 is made up of 16 amino acids. The CDR3 protein is CATSDPAGDSYNEQFF. CDR3 DNA sequence: TGTGCCACCAGTGATCCGGCGGGAGACTCCTACAATGAGCAGTTCTTC.

This clonotype was observed once. The chain links TRBV29-1 to TRBJ2-2; no firm D call. This CDR3 contains 12 residues. The germline V gene encodes CDR1 SQVTM and CDR2 ANQGSEA. Deletions cut 0 bases from V and 5 bases from J, with 4 bases between. CDR3 bases: TGCAGCGTTGAAGAGGGAACCGGGGAGCTGTTTTTT. Encoded protein: CSVEEGTGELFF.

The chain recombines TRBV24-1 with TRBJ2-1; 14 bases align to TRBD2. Germline CDR1 reads KGHDR; CDR2 reads SFDVKD. The CDR3 has 17 amino acids. Trimming took 3 bases from V and 7 from J; bases not matched to a gene: 7. In nucleotides, the CDR3 is TGTGCCACCAGTGATACAACTGGACTAGCGGGAGGAAATGAGCAGTTCTTC. Translation: CATSDTTGLAGGNEQFF.

This clonotype was counted ten times or more. The rearrangement joins TRBV20-1 to TRBJ1-2; D not certain. CDR3 length: 10 residues. V dropped 5 bases and J dropped 5 bases, with 6 bases sitting between them. Germline V gives CDR1 DFQATT, CDR2 SNEGSKA (reference sequence). This CDR3 is CSARLYGYTF. CDR3 bases: TGCAGTGCTCGACTATATGGCTACACCTTC.

This clonotype was counted many times. The rearrangement joins TRBV12-3 or TRBV12-4 to TRBJ2-1, with no clear D. V was clipped by 6 bases and J by 12 bases, with 15 bases between them. The CDR3 extends over 12 amino acids. The CDR3 coding sequence is TGTGCCAGCAGCTCTCATGGGTTAGGGCAGTTCTTC. It is translated as CASSSHGLGQFF.

This clonotype was seen only a few times. The chain recombines TRBV6-2 or TRBV6-3 with TRBJ1-2; tentatively, D is TRBD1 (5 bases). CDR3 size: 13 residues. V lost 0 bases, J lost 4 bases, and 6 bases lay in between. Germline V CDR1 and CDR2: MNHEY, SVGEGT. The DNA of the CDR3 is TGTGCCAGCAGTTACTCGAGGGGCTATGGCTACACCTTC. It translates to CASSYSRGYGYTF.

J is TRBJ2-1 and V is TRBV12-3 or TRBV12-4; no firm D call. The CDR3 is made up of 13 amino acids. Between the trimmed V and J ends, which lost 3 bases and 10 bases, there was a span of 13 bases. CDR3 sequence: CASSLDLVGEQFF. In DNA form, the CDR3 reads TGTGCCAGCAGTTTGGACCTAGTCGGAGAGCAGTTCTTC.

This clonotype occurred many times. For the CDR3, the DNA is TGCAGTGCTAGATCCATACGGGGGGTCGACACAGATACGCAGTATTTT. It is translated as CSARSIRGVDTDTQYF. The chain couples TRBV20-1 to TRBJ2-3, with 7 bases fitting TRBD2. CDR1 DFQATT and CDR2 SNEGSKA come from the germline V gene (reference sequence). Germline trimming cut 2 bases from V and 2 bases from J; bases unmatched to any gene: 10. The length of the CDR3 is 16 residues.

This clonotype was detected many times. The V and J genes are TRBV7-2 and TRBJ2-2, with 7 bases identical to TRBD1. Germline V gives CDR1 SGHTA, CDR2 FQGNSA. The ends lost 5 bases at V and 6 bases at J; junction bases unmatched: 15. The CDR3 has 17 amino acids. In nucleotides, the CDR3 is TGTGCCAGCAGCCCGGGGTCTGGCAGGGGGAAATCCGGGGAGCTGTTTTTT. Its protein product is CASSPGSGRGKSGELFF.

This clonotype was observed a few times. The rearrangement links TRBV10-3 to TRBJ2-3; D is possibly TRBD1 (5 bases). V gave up 4 bases and J gave up 5 bases, with 13 bases separating them. Germline loops: CDR1 ENHRY, CDR2 SYGVKD. The CDR3 is 14 residues long. CDR3 amino acids: CAISGGQAVDTQYF. In nucleotides, the CDR3 is TGTGCCATCAGTGGTGGACAAGCTGTAGATACGCAGTATTTT.

This sequence joins TRBV27 and TRBJ2-7; D gene unclear. This CDR3 is 13 amino acids long. Trimming pared 3 bases from V and 4 bases from J, leaving 10 bases between. Germline values: CDR1 MNHEY, CDR2 SMNVEV (reference sequence). In DNA form, the CDR3 reads TGTGCCAGCAGTTTTTCACCGATTTACGAGCAGTACTTC. Its translation is CASSFSPIYEQYF.

This clonotype was seen repeatedly, ten times or more. The chain links TRBV30 to TRBJ2-3, with D perhaps matching TRBD1 or TRBD2 (7 bases each). The CDR3 totals 15 residues. Germline V gene data show CDR1 as GTSNPN and CDR2 as SVGIG (reference sequence). V gave up 0 bases and J gave up 5 bases, with 15 bases separating them. The CDR3 is CAWSVGGGRRDTQYF. The DNA for the CDR3 is TGTGCCTGGAGTGTAGGGGGCGGGAGAAGAGATACGCAGTATTTT.

This clonotype was observed at least ten times. The V and J genes are TRBV18 and TRBJ2-7, with TRBD2 as a possible D gene (5 bases). This CDR3 is 14 amino acids long. Per the germline V gene, CDR1 is KGHSH and CDR2 is LQKENI. V lost 0 bases and J lost 4, with 10 bases in between. CDR3 coding DNA: TGTGCCAGCTCACCACCGAACGGGGATTACGAGCAGTACTTC. Translation: CASSPPNGDYEQYF.